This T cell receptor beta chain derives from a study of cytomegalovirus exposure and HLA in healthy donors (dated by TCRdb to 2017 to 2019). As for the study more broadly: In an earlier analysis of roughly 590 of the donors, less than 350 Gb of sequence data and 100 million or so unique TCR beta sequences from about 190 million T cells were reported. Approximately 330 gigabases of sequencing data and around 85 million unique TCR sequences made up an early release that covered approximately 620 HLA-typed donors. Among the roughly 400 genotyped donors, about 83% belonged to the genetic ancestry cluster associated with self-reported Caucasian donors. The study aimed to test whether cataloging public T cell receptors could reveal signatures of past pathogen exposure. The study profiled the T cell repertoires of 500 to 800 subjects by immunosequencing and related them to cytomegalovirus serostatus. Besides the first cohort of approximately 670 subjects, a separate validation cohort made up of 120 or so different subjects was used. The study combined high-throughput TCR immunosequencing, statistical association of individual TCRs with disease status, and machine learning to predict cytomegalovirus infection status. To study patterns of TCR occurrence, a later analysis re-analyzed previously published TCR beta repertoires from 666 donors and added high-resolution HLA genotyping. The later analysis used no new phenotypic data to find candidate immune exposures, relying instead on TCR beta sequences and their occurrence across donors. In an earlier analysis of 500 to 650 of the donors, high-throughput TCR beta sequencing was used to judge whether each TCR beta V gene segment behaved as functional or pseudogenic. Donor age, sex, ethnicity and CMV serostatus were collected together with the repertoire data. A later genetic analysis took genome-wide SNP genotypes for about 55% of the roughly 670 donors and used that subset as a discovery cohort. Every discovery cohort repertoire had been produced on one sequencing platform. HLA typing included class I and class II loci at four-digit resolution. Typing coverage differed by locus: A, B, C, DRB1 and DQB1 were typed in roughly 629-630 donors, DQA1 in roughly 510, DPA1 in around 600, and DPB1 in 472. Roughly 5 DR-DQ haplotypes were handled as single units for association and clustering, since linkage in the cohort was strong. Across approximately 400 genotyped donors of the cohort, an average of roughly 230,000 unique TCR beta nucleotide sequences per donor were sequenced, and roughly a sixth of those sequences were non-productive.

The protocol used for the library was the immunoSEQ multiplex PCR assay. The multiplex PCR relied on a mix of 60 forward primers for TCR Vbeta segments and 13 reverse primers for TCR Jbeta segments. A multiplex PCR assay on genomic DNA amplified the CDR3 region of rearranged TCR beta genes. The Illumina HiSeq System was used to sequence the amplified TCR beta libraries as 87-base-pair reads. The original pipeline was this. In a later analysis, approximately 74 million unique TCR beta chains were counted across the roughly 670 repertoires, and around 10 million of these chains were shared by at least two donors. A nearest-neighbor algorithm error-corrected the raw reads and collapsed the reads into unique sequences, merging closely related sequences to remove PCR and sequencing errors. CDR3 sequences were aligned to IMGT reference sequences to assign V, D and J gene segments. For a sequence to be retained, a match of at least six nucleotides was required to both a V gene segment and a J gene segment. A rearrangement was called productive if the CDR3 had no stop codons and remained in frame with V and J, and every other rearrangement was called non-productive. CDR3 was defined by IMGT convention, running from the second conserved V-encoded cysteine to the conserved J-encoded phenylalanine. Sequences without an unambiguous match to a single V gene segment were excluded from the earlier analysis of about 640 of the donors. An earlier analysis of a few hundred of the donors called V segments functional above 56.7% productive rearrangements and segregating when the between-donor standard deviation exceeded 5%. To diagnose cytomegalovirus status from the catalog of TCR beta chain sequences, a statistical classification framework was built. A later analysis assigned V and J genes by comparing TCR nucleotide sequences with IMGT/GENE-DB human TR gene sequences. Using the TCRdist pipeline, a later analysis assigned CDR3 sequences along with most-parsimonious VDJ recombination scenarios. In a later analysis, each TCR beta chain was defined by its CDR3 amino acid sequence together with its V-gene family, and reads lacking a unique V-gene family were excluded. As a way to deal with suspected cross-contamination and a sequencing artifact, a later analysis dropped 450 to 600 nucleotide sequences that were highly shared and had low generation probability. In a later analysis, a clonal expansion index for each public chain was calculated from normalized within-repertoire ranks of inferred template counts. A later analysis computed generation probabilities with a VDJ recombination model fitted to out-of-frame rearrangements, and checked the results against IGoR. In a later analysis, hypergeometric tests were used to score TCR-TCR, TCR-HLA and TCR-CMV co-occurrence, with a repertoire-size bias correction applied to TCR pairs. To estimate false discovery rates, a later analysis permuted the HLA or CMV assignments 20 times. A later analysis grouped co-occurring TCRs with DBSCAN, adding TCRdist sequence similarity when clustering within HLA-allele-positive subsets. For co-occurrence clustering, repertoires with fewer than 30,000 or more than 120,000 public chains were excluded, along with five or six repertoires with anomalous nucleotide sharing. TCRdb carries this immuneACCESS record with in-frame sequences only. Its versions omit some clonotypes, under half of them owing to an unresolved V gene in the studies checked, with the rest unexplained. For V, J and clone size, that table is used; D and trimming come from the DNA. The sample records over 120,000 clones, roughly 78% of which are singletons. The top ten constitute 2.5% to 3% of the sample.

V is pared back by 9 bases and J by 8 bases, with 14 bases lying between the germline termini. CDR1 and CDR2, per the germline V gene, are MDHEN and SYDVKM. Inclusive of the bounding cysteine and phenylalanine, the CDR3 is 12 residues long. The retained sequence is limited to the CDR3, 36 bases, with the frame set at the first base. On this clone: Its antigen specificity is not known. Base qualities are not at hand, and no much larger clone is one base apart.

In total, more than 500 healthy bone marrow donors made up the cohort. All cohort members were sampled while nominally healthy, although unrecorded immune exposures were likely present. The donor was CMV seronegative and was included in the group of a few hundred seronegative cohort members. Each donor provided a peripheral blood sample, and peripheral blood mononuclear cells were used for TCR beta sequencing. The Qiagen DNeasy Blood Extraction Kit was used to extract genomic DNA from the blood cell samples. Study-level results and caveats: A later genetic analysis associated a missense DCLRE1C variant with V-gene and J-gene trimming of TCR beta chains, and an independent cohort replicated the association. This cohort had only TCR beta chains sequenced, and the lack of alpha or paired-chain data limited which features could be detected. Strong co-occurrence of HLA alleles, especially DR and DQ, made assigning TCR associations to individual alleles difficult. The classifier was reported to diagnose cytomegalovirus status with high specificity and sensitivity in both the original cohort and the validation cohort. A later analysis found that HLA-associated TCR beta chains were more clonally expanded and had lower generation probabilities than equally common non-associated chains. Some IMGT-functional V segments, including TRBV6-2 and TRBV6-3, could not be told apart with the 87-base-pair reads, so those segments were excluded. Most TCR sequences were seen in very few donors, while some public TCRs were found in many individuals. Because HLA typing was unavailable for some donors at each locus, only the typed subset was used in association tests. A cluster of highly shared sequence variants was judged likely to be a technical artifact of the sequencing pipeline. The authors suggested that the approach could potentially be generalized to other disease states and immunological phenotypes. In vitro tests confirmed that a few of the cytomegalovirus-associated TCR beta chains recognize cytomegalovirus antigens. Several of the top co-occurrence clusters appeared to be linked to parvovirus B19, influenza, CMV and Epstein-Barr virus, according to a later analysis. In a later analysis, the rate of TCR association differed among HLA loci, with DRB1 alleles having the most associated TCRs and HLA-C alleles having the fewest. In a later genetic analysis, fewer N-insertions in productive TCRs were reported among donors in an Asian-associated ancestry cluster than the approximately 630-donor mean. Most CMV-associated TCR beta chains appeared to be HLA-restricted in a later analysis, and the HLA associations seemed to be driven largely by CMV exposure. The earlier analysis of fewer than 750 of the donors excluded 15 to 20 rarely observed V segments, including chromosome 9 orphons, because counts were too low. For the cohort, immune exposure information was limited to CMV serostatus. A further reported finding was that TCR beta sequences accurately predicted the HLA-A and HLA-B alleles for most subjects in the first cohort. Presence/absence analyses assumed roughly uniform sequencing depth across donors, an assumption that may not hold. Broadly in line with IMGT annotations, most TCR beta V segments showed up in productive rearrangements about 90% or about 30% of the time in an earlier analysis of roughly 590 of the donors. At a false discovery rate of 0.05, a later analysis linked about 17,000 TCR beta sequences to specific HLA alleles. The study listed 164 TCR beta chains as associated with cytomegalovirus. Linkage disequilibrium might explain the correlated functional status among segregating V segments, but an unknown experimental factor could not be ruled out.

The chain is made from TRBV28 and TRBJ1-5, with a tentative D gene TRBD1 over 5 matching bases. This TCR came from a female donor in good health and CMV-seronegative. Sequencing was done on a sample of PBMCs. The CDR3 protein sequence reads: CASRSGGKPQHF. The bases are TGTGCCAGTAGGTCCGGGGGAAAGCCCCAGCATTTT.